This TCR beta chain was captured in a study of T cell responses to AZD1222 COVID-19 vaccine. Notes on the study in general: The peak T cell response came first, and repertoires were sampled only after it. Females outnumbered males among donors, who were mostly white British; clonal diversity was possibly underestimated.

Samples with a second dose at about 4 or about 12 weeks were pooled together. As for this clone: Its antigen is undetermined.

Sequenced by immunoSEQ multiplex PCR; TCRdb stores in-frame clones only, minus some. The sample lists under 150,000 clones, more than 85% occurring once. The source material was peripheral blood, sampled 28 days after the second AZD1222 dose. The source is an adult who received the AZD1222 COVID-19 vaccine.

The CDR3 region has the DNA TGCAGTGCTAGTCCCCAGAACTATGGCTACACCTTC. This gives the protein CSASPQNYGYTF. This chain joins TRBV20-1 and TRBJ1-2; no firm D call. CDR1 and CDR2 from the germline V gene are DFQATT and SNEGSKA (reference sequence). This CDR3 has 12 residues. V lost 3 bases to trimming and J lost 2 bases, with 7 bases between them.